The next 5 T cell receptor beta chains were all read from a single sample in a study of blood T cell repertoires in COVID-19. TCRdb keeps only in-frame clones here, not all; method: immunoSEQ multiplex PCR. This table has about 380,000 clones, about 90% appearing once. The material sequenced was PBMCs or T cells enriched from blood (not recorded which). All receptors come from a woman aged 25 to 39 who had recovered from COVID-19.

This chain connects TRBV2 to TRBJ1-3; D not certain. The CDR3 runs to 12 residues. Trimming stripped 6 bases from V and 5 bases from J, with 8 bases between. Germline V gene data show CDR1 as SNHLY and CDR2 as FYNNEI. This CDR3 is CASSSLRNTIYF. The CDR3 DNA is TGTGCCAGCAGCTCACTAAGAAACACCATATATTTT. The full variable domain, completed using reference TRBV2 and TRBJ1-3, is EPEVTQTPSHQVTQMGQEVILRCVPISNHLYFYWYRQILGQKVEFLVSFYNNEISEKSEIFDDQFSVERPDGSNFTLKIRSTKLEDSAMYFCASSSLRNTIYFGEGSWLTVV.

The J gene is TRBJ2-2, the V gene TRBV6-5; D is uncertain. The germline V and J ends were trimmed by 1 base and 8 bases, with 5 bases remaining between them. The germline gives CDR1 MNHEY, CDR2 SVGAGI. This CDR3 comprises 12 residues. CDR3 bases: TGTGCCAGCAGTTACTTTTCTGGGGAGCTGTTTTTT. It encodes CASSYFSGELFF.

CDR3 DNA sequence: TGTGCCAGTAGTTTTCCGGCGGGTCCTACTGGTGAAAAACTGTTTTTT. This sequence encodes CASSFPAGPTGEKLFF. This rearrangement joins TRBV19 to TRBJ1-4; D is uncertain. Trimming removed 5 bases at V and 7 bases at J, with 20 bases between. CDR1 and CDR2 (germline): LNHDA, SQIVND (reference sequence). The CDR3 has 16 residues.

This clone was counted ten times or more. The chain has TRBV6-4 and TRBJ2-2, with a weak D call TRBD1 (6 bases). Looked up from germline, CDR1 is MRHNA and CDR2 is SNTAGT. The V end was cut by 0 bases, the J end by 1 base, with 6 bases between. The CDR3 loop spans 15 amino acids. CDR3 residues: CASSDSDRNTGELFF. CDR3 nucleotide sequence: TGTGCCAGCAGTGACTCGGACAGGAACACCGGGGAGCTGTTTTTT.

The V and J genes are TRBV19 and TRBJ1-4; a possible D gene is TRBD1 (6 bases). Germline CDR1 and CDR2: LNHDA and SQIVND (reference sequence). V lost 9 bases, J lost 1 base, and 12 bases lay in between. The CDR3 is 14 amino acids. CDR3 sequence (DNA): TGTGCCAGCGGACAGAGTGAAACTAATGAAAAACTGTTTTTT. Translating it yields CASGQSETNEKLFF. Looking up the rest from reference TRBV19 and TRBJ1-4 gives the full variable domain: DGGITQSPKYLFRKEGQNVTLSCEQNLNHDAMYWYRQDPGQGLRLIYYSQIVNDFQKGDIAEGYSVSREKKESFPLTVTSAQKNPTAFYLCASGQSETNEKLFFGSGTQLSVL.